The 11 T cell receptor beta chains below were found in one sample sequenced in a study of cytomegalovirus exposure and HLA in healthy donors. Data came from immunoSEQ multiplex PCR; TCRdb stores just in-frame clones and leaves some out. The sample includes about 120,000 clones, approximately 95% of them seen just once. Sequenced input: PBMCs. The receptors derive from a man between 18 and 29 years old in good health and CMV-seronegative.

Only a few counts were recorded for this clone. The chain has TRBV5-4 and TRBJ1-1; D remains unclear. CDR3 size: 12 residues. CDR1 is SGHNT and CDR2 is YYREEE in the germline V gene (reference sequence). V dropped 7 bases and J dropped 4 bases, with 11 bases sitting between them. The CDR3 coding sequence is TGTGCCAGCGGCCTCCGGGGCACTGAAGCTTTCTTT. This translates into CASGLRGTEAFF.

This clone was seen a few times. The chain is built from TRBV7-2 and TRBJ1-5; D possibly corresponds to TRBD1 (6 bases). The CDR3 sequence is 14 residues long. Trimming left V 3 bases short and J 6 bases short, with 12 bases between. Germline V gene sequence: CDR1 SGHTA, CDR2 FQGNSA. The CDR3 loop is CASSLGQVGQPQHF. CDR3 DNA sequence: TGTGCCAGCAGCTTGGGACAAGTTGGTCAGCCCCAGCATTTT.

This clone showed up just once. V is TRBV28 and J is TRBJ2-7, with D perhaps TRBD1 (6 bases). CDR3 length equals 14 residues. The germline gives CDR1 MDHEN, CDR2 SYDVKM. Trimming cost V 7 bases and J 2 bases, with 15 bases left between them. CDR3 sequence (DNA): TGTGCCAGCACCACTACAGGGTTCACCTACGAGCAGTACTTC. It translates to CASTTTGFTYEQYF.

J is TRBJ2-7 and V is TRBV28; the match to TRBD1 covers 10 bases. Germline CDR1 MDHEN, CDR2 SYDVKM. V shed 4 bases and J 4 bases; nucleotides not matched to a gene: 1. The CDR3 consists of 13 residues. CDR3 in DNA: TGTGCCAGCAGTTGGGGACAGGGGTACGAGCAGTACTTC. As protein: CASSWGQGYEQYF.

The rearrangement uses TRBV28 and TRBJ1-5; the match to TRBD1 covers 8 bases. J gave up 4 bases and V 8 bases, and 4 bases lay outside the gene matches. CDR1 and CDR2 from the germline V gene are MDHEN and SYDVKM. The CDR3 loop spans 13 amino acids. CDR3 nucleotide sequence: TGTGCCAGCCAATACAGGGGGAATCAGCCCCAGCATTTT. This gives the protein CASQYRGNQPQHF.

The chain employs TRBV7-3 and TRBJ2-5; TRBD2 might be the D (6 bases). The CDR3 has 15 residues. Trimming pared 5 bases from V and 0 bases from J, leaving 13 bases between. Germline V CDR1 and CDR2: SGHTA, FQGTGA. The CDR3 coding sequence is TGTGCCAGCAGCAGGTCCGCGGGGCACCAAGAGACCCAGTACTTC. Translated, it gives CASSRSAGHQETQYF.

The CDR3 is CAISADQREGETQYF. Here the CDR3 DNA reads TGTGCCATCAGTGCGGACCAGCGGGAGGGAGAGACCCAGTACTTC. The chain combines TRBV10-3 with TRBJ2-5, with TRBD2 identical over 10 bases. This CDR3 is built from 15 residues. With V trimmed by 4 bases and J by 4 bases, 6 bases remained unmatched. Germline V gives CDR1 ENHRY, CDR2 SYGVKD.

This clone occurred once. V usage is TRBV4-2 and J usage is TRBJ2-7; TRBD2 matches at 11 bases. This CDR3 comprises 18 residues. V was clipped by 1 base and J by 1 base; unmatched bases: 9. The V gene's germline CDR1 is LGHNA and CDR2 YNFKEQ. The CDR3 sequence is CASSQGVAGGPRSYEQYF. The CDR3, as DNA: TGTGCCAGCAGCCAAGGGGTAGCGGGAGGGCCTCGGTCCTACGAGCAGTACTTC.

This chain joins TRBV29-1 and TRBJ2-7; 8 nucleotides match TRBD2. V shed 6 bases, J shed 2 bases, and the junction held 15 bases outside the gene matches. The CDR3 is 16 residues long. Germline V CDR1 and CDR2: SQVTM, ANQGSEA. The CDR3 DNA reads as TGCAGCGTCGCGGCAGCACTAAGCGGGAGTGCCTACGAGCAGTACTTC. Translated, it gives CSVAAALSGSAYEQYF.

This sequence joins TRBV7-9 and TRBJ1-1; no clear D. This CDR3 is 13 amino acids long. V was clipped by 4 bases and J by 6 bases, with 12 bases between them. The germline gives CDR1 SEHNR, CDR2 FQNEAQ (reference sequence). The CDR3 DNA reads as TGTGCCAGCAGCTCTGACTCGCGGGCTGAAGCTTTCTTT. Protein sequence: CASSSDSRAEAFF.

The CDR3 here is CASSPTGGPSYEQYF. CDR3 nucleotides: TGTGCCAGCAGCCCTACAGGGGGCCCCTCCTACGAGCAGTACTTC. The chain combines TRBV27 with TRBJ2-7; 9 bases match TRBD1. Germline assignment: CDR1 MNHEY and CDR2 SMNVEV (reference sequence). Unmatched junction bases numbered 6, after V lost 6 bases and J lost 0 bases. The CDR3 loop spans 15 amino acids.